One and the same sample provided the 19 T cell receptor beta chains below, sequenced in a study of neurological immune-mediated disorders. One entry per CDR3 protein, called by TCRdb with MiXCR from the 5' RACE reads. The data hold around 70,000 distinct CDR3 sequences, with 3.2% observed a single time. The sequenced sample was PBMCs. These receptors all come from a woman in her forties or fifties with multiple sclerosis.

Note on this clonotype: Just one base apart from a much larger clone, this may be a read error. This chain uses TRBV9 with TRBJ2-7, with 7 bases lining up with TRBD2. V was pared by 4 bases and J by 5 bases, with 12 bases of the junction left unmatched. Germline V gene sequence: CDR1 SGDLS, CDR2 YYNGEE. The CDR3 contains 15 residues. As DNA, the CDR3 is TGTGCCAGCAGCCACTATGCCGGGACTACTGACGAGCAGTACTTC. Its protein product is CASSHYAGTTDEQYF.

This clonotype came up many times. Here the CDR3 DNA reads TGCAGCGTTGGGACAGGGGCAAGGGAGCAGTACTTC. As protein: CSVGTGAREQYF. This chain joins TRBV29-1 and TRBJ2-7; 9 bases fit TRBD1. J gave up 7 bases and V 4 bases, and 5 bases lay outside the gene matches. Germline CDR1 SQVTM, CDR2 ANQGSEA. The CDR3 has 12 amino acids.

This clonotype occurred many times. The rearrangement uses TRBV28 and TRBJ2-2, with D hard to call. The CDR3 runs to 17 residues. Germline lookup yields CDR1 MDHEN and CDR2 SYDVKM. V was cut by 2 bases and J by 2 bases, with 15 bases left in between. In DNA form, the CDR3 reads TGTGCCAGCAGTTTAACCGCCCCAACTACAAACACCGGGGAGCTGTTTTTT. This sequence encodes CASSLTAPTTNTGELFF.

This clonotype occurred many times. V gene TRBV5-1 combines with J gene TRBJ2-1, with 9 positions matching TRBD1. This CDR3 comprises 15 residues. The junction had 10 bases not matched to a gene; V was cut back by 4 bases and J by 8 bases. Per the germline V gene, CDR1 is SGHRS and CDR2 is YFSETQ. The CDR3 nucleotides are TGCGCCAGCAGCCCCGGGACAGGGATAGTCTATGAGCAGTTCTTC. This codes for CASSPGTGIVYEQFF.

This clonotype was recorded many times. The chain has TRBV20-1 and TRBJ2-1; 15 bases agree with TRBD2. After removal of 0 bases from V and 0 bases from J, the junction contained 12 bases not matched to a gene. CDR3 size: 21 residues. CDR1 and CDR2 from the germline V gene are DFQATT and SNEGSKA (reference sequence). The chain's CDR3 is CSARDLLGLAGGRSSYNEQFF. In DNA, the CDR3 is TGCAGTGCTAGAGATCTCTTGGGACTAGCGGGAGGAAGGAGCTCCTACAATGAGCAGTTCTTC.

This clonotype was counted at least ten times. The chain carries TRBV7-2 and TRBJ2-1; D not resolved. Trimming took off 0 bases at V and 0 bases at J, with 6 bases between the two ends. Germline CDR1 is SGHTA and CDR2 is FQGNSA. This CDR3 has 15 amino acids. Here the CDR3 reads CASSLAYPSYNEQFF. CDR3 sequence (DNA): TGTGCCAGCAGCTTAGCGTATCCCTCCTACAATGAGCAGTTCTTC.

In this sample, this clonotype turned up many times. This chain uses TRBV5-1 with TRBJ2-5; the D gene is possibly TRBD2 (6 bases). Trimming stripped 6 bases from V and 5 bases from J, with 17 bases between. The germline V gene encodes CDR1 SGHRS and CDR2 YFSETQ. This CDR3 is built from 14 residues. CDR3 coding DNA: TGCGCCAGCACCAGGACTACCCTGGGGGAGACCCAGTACTTC. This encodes CASTRTTLGETQYF.

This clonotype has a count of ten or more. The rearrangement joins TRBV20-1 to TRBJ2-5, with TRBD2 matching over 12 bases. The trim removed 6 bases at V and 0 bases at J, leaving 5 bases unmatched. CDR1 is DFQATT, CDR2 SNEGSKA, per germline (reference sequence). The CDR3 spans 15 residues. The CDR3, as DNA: TGCAGTGCAGGGACTAGCGGGCTCTACCAAGAGACCCAGTACTTC. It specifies CSAGTSGLYQETQYF.

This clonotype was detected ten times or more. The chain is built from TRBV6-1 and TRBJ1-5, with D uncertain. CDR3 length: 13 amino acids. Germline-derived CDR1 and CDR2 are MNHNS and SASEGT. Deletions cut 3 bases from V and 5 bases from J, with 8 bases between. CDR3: CASSDRRDQPQHF. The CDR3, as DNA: TGTGCCAGCAGTGATAGGAGGGATCAGCCCCAGCATTTT.

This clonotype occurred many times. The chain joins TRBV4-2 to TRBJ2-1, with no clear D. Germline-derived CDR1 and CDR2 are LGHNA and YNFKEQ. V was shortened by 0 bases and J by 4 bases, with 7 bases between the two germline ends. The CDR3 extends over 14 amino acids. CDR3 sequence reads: CASSQELGYNEQFF. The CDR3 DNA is TGTGCCAGCAGCCAAGAGCTGGGGTACAATGAGCAGTTCTTC.

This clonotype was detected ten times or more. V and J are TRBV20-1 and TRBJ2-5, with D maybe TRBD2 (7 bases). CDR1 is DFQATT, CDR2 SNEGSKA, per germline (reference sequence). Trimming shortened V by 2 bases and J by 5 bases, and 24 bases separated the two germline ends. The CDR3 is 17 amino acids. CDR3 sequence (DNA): TGCAGTGCTAGAAGGGGGGGCGGGACTTCCGTTGTGGAGACCCAGTACTTC. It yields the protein CSARRGGGTSVVETQYF.

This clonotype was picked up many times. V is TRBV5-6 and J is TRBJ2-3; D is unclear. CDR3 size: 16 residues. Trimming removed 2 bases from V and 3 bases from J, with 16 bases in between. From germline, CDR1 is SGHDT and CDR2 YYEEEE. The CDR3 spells CASSLLRDYKTDTQYF. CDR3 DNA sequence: TGTGCCAGCAGCTTATTAAGGGATTACAAAACAGATACGCAGTATTTT.

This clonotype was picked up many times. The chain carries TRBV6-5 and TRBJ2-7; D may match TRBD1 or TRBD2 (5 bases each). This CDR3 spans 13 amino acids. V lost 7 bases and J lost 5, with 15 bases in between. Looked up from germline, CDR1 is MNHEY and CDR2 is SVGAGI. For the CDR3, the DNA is TGTGCCAGCACCCCTGCAGGGACCGACGAGCAGTACTTC. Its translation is CASTPAGTDEQYF.

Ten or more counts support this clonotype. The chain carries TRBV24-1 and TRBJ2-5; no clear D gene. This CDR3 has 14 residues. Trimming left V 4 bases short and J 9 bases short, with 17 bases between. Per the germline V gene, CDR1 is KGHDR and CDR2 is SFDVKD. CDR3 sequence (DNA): TGTGCCACCAGTGAACGAGGAAGGACGAAGGCCCAGTACTTC. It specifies CATSERGRTKAQYF.

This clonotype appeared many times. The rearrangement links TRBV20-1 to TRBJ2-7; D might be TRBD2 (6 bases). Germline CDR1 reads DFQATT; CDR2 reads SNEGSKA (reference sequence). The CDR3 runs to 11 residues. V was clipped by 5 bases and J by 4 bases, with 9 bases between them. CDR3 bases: TGCAGTGCTGGGGCGGGGTACGAGCAGTACGTC. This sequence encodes CSAGAGYEQYV.

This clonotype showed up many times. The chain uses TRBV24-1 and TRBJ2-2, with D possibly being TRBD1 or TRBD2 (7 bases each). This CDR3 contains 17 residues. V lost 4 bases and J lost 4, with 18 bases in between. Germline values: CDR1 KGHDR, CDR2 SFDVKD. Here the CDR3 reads CATSDAEGGGVTGELFF. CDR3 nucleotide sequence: TGTGCCACCAGTGACGCGGAGGGAGGGGGCGTCACCGGGGAGCTGTTTTTT.

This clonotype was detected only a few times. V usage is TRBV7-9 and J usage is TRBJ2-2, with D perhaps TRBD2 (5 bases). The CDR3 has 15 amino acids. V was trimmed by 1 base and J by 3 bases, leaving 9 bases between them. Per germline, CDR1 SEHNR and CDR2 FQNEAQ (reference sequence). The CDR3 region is CASSLGDYDTGELFF. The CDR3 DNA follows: TGTGCCAGCAGCTTAGGTGACTACGACACCGGGGAGCTGTTTTTT. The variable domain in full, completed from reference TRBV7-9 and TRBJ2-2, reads DTGVSQNPRHKITKRGQNVTFRCDPISEHNRLYWYRQTLGQGPEFLTYFQNEAQLEKSRLLSDRFSAERPKGSFSTLEIQRTEQGDSAMYLCASSLGDYDTGELFFGEGSRLTVL.

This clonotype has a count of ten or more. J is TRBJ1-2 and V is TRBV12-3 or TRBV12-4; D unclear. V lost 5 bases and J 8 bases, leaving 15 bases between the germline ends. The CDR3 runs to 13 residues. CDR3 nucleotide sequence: TGTGCCAGCAGTCACCGCCGTTTGGGGGGCTACACCTTC. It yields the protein CASSHRRLGGYTF.

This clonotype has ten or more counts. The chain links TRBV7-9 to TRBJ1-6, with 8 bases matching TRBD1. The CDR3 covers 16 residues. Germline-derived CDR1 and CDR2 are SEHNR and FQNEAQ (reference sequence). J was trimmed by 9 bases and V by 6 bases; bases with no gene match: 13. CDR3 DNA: TGTGCCAGCAGTCAATCCGGGGGGCAGGGGGCTTCACCCCTCCACTTT. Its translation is CASSQSGGQGASPLHF.